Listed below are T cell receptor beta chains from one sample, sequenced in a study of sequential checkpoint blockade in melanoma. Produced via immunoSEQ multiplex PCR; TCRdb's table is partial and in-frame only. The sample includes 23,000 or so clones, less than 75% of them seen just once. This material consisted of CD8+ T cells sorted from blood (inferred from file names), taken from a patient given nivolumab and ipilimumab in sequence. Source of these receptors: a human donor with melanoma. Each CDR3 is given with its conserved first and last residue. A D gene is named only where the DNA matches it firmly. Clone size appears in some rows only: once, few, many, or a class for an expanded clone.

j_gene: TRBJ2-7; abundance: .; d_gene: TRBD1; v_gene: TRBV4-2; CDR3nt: TGTGCCAGCAGCCAAGAAGGACCCGGGACAGCGGTTTACGAGCAGTACTTC; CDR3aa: CASSQEGPGTAVYEQYF
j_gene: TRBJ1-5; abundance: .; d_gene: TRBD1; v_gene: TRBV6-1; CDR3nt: TGTGCCAGCAGACAGGGACAGGGAAACCAGCCCCAGCATTTT; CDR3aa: CASRQGQGNQPQHF
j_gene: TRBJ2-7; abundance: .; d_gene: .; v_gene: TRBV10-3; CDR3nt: TGTGCCATCAGTGATTGGGGCAGCAACTCCTACGAGCAGTACTTC; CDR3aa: CAISDWGSNSYEQYF
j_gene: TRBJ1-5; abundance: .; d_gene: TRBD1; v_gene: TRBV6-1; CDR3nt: TGTGCCAGCAGGAGCGACAGGGTCATCAATCAGCCCCAGCATTTT; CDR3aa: CASRSDRVINQPQHF
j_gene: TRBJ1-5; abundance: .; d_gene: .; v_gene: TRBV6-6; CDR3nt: TGTGCCAGCAGTTACCCGGGGGGCAATCAGCCCCAGCATTTT; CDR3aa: CASSYPGGNQPQHF
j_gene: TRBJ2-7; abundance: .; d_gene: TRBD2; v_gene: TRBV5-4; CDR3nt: TGTGCCAGCAGTTCCGGGACTAGCGAACTCGGGCAGTACTTC; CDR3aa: CASSSGTSELGQYF
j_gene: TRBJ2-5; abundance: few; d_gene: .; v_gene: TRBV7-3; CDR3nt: TGTGCCAGCAGCCTTGGACTGCAAGAGACCCAGTACTTC; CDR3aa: CASSLGLQETQYF
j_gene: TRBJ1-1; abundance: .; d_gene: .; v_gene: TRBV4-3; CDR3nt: TGCGCCAGCAGCGAGATCGGGAACACTGAAGCTTTCTTT; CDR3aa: CASSEIGNTEAFF
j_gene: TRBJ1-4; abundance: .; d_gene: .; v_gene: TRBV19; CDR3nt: TGTGCCAGTAGTAGAGGACTCCGAGGAAAACTGTTTTTT; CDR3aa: CASSRGLRGKLFF
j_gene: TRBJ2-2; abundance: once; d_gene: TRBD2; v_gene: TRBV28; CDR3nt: TGTGCCAGCGTGGGGGGGGATACCGGGGAGCTGTTTTTT; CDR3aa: CASVGGDTGELFF
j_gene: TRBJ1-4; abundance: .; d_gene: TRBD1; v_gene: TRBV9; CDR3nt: TGTGCCAGCAGCGCACAGGGGGTCCCAACTAATGAAAAACTGTTTTTT; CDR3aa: CASSAQGVPTNEKLFF
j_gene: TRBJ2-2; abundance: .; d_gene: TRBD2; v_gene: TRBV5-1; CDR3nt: TGCGCCAGCAGCTTGGTTTGGGAGGGCACCGGGGAGCTGTTTTTT; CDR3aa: CASSLVWEGTGELFF
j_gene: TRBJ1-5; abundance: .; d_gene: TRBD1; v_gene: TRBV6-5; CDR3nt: TGTGCCAGCAGCTCCGGACAGGGGGTTCAGCCCCAGCATTTT; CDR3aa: CASSSGQGVQPQHF
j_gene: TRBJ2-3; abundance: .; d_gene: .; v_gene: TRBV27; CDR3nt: TGTGCCAGCAGCTCTGTCGCAGGCACTTACACAGATACGCAGTATTTT; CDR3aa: CASSSVAGTYTDTQYF
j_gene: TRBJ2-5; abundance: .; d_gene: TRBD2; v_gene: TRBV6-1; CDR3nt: TGTGCCAGCAGTGAAACGTTGTCTAGCGGCTCTAGGGAGACCCAGTACTTC; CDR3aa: CASSETLSSGSRETQYF
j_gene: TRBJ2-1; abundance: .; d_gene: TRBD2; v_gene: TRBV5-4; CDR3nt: TGTGCCAGCAGCTCGGGGACTAGCACCCTAAATGAGCAGTTCTTC; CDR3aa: CASSSGTSTLNEQFF
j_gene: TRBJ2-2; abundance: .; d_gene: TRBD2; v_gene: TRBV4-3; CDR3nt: TGCGCCAGCAGCCAAGAGCTTAGCGGGGGTTTTACCGGGGAGCTGTTTTTT; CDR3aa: CASSQELSGGFTGELFF
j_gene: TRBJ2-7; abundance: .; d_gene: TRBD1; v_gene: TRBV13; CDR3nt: TGTGCCAGCAGCGCCGGGACAGTCTACGAGCAGTACTTC; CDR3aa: CASSAGTVYEQYF
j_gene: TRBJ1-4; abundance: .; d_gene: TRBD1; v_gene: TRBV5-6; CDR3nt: TGTGCCAGCAGCTTGGGGACAGGTGAAGAAAAACTGTTTTTT; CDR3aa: CASSLGTGEEKLFF
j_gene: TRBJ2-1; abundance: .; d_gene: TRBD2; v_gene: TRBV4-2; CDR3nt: TGTGCCAGCAGCGCCACTAGCGGGGGGGATATAAATGAGCAGTTCTTC; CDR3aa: CASSATSGGDINEQFF
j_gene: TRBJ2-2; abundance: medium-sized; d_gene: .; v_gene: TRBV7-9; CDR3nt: TGTGCCAGCAGGGCCGGGACACAGACTAACACCGGGGAGCTGTTTTTT; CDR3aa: CASRAGTQTNTGELFF
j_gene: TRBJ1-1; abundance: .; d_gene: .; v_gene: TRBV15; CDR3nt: TGTGCCACCAGCAGAGATCTGAGGGTAACTGAAGCTTTCTTT; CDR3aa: CATSRDLRVTEAFF
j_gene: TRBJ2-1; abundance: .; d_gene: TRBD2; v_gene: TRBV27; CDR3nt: TGTGCCAGCAGTTTGGGGGGGGAGGCATACTCTGGGCAGTTCTTC; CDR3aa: CASSLGGEAYSGQFF
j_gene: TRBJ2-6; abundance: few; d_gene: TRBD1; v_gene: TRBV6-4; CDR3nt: TGTGCCAGCAGCGCCGGGACAGGGGGAGATGGGGCCAACGTCCTGACTTTC; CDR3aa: CASSAGTGGDGANVLTF
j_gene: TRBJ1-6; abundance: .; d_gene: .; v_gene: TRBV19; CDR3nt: TGTGCCAGTAGTAAAGGTATCTGGACAGCGTATAATTCACCCCTCCACTTT; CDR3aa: CASSKGIWTAYNSPLHF
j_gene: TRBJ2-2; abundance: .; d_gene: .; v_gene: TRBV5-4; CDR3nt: TGTGCCAGCAGCTTGCCAGCCACGGGGACCGGGGAGCTGTTTTTT; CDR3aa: CASSLPATGTGELFF
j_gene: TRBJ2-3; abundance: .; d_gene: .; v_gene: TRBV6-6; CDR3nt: TGTGCCAGCAGTTACTTTCCGAGCACAGATACGCAGTATTTT; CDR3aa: CASSYFPSTDTQYF
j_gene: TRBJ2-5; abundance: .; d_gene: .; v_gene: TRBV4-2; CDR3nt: TGTGCCAGCAGCCCGGGACTCCTACAAGAGACCCAGTACTTC; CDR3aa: CASSPGLLQETQYF
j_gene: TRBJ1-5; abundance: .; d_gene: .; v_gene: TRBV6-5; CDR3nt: TGTGCCAGCAGGGATTTAGTGGGGAGTAATCAGCCCCAGCATTTT; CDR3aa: CASRDLVGSNQPQHF
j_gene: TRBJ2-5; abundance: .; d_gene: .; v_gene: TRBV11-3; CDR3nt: TGTGCCAGCAGCTTACCAGGGGAAGAGACCCAGTACTTC; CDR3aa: CASSLPGEETQYF
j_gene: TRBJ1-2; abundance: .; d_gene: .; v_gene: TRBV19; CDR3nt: TGTGCCAGTACCGACCCCTGGTCTGGGCCTAACTATGGCTACACCTTC; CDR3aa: CASTDPWSGPNYGYTF
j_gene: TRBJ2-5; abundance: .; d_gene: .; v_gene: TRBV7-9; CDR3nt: TGTGCCAGCAGCTTAGGCCAGGGAGAGACCCAGTACTTC; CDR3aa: CASSLGQGETQYF
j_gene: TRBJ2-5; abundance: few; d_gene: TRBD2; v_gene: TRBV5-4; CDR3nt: TGTGCCAGCAGCGGACTAGCGGGGGCAGAGACCCAGTACTTC; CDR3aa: CASSGLAGAETQYF
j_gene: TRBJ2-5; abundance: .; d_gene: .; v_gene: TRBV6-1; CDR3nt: TGTGCCAGCAGTGAAGCGGTTCAGGGTGTTTGGCAAGAGACCCAGTACTTC; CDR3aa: CASSEAVQGVWQETQYF
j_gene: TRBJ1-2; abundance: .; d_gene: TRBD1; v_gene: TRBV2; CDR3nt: TGTGCCAGCAGTCCGACAGGGGGAGTCTTCTCCTATGGCTACACCTTC; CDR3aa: CASSPTGGVFSYGYTF
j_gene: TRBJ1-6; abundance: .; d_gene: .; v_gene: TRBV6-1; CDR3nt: TGTGCCAGCAGTCCCGGCAGGGTCCTTTCACCCCTCCACTTT; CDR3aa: CASSPGRVLSPLHF
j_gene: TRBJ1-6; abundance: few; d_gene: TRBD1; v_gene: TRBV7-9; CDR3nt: TGTGCCAGCAGCTCTACAGGGGGTGAGGCACCCCTCCACTTT; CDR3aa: CASSSTGGEAPLHF